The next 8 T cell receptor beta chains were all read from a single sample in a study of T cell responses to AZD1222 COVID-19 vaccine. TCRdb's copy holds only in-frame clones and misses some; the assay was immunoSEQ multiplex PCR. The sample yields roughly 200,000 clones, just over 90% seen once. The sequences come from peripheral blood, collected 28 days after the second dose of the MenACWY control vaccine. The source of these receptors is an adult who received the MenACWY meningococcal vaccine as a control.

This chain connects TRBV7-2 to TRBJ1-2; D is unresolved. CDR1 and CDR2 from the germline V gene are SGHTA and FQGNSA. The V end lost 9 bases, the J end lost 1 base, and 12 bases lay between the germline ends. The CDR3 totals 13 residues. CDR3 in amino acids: CASSIGRNYGYTF. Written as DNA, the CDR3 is TGTGCCAGTTCGATAGGGCGTAACTATGGCTACACCTTC.

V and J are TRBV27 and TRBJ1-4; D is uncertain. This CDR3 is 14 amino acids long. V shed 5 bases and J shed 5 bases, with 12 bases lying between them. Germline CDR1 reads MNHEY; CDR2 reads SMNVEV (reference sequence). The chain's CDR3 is CASSLGRLNEKLFF. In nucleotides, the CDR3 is TGTGCCAGCAGTCTCGGACGGTTAAATGAAAAACTGTTTTTT.

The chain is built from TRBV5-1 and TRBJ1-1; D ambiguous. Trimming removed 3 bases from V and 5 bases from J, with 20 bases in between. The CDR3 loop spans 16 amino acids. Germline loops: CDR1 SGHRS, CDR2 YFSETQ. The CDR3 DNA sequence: TGCGCCAGCAGCTCATCCCTATCGGGTTCTCAAACTGAAGCTTTCTTT. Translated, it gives CASSSSLSGSQTEAFF.

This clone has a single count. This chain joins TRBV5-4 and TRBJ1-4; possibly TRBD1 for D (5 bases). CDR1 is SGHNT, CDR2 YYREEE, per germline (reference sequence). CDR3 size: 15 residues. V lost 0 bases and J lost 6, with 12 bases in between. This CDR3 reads CASSLAPGLDEKLFF. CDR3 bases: TGTGCCAGCAGCTTGGCCCCGGGGCTTGATGAAAAACTGTTTTTT.

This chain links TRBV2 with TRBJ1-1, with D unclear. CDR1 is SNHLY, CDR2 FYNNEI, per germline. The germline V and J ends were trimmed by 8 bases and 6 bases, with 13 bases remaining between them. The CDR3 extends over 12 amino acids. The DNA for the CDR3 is TGTGCCAGCGCAGGTGATACCGCTGAAGCTTTCTTT. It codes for CASAGDTAEAFF.

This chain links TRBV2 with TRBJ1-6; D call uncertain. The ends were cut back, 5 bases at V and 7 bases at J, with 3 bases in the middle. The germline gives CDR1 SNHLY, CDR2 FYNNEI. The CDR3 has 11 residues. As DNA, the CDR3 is TGTGCCAGCAGTTCCAATTCACCCCTCCACTTT. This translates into CASSSNSPLHF.

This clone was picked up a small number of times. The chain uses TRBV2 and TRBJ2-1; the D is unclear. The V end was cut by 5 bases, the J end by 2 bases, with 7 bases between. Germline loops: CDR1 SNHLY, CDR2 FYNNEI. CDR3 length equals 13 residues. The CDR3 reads CASSFGAYNEQFF. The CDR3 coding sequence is TGTGCCAGCAGTTTTGGGGCCTACAATGAGCAGTTCTTC.

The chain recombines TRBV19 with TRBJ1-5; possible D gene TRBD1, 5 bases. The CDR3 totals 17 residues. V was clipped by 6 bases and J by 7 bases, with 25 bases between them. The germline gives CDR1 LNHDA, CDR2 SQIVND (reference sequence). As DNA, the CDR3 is TGTGCCAGTAGGACCACAGGAAGCCTGTCGACTAAGCAGCCCCAGCATTTT. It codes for CASRTTGSLSTKQPQHF.